Listed below are T cell receptor beta chains from one sample, sequenced in a study of cytotoxic CD8 clonotypes in ibrutinib-treated CLL. Measured with immunoSEQ multiplex PCR; TCRdb has only the in-frame clones, and not every one. The repertoire holds about 140,000 clones, with over 75% as singletons. Sequenced here: PBMCs, sampled after 36 months of ibrutinib treatment. The receptor source for this set is a human donor with chronic lymphocytic leukemia. The CDR3 runs from the conserved cysteine through the conserved F or W. D genes are given only for firm matches. Clone size is given for some rows only: seen once, a few or many times, or a class if the clone is expanded.

TRBJ1-5	TRBV5-1	-	-	CASSPDSPNQPQHF	TGCGCCAGCAGCCCGGACAGTCCCAATCAGCCCCAGCATTTT
TRBJ2-7	TRBV18	-	-	CASSYLDSPYEQYF	TGTGCCAGCTCATACTTAGACTCGCCCTACGAGCAGTACTTC
TRBJ2-1	TRBV7-8	-	-	CASSLVGGWLNEQFF	TGTGCCAGCAGCTTAGTTGGGGGTTGGTTGAATGAGCAGTTCTTC
TRBJ1-1	TRBV27	-	-	CASSLQGSFTEAFF	TGTGCCAGCAGTTTACAGGGGTCCTTCACTGAAGCTTTCTTT
TRBJ1-1	TRBV14	-	-	CASSQEEGWGVSAFF	TGTGCCAGCAGCCAAGAAGAAGGGTGGGGGGTTTCAGCTTTCTTT
TRBJ2-1	TRBV5-1	-	TRBD2	CASSLASVAGGHEQFF	TGCGCCAGCAGCTTGGCCAGCGTAGCGGGAGGCCATGAGCAGTTCTTC
TRBJ2-5	TRBV5-1	-	TRBD2	CASSLFLAGRIEETQYF	TGCGCCAGCAGCTTGTTCCTAGCGGGGAGGATAGAGGAGACCCAGTACTTC
TRBJ1-5	TRBV2	once	-	CASRGSLKHQPQHF	TGTGCCAGCAGAGGCTCCTTAAAGCATCAGCCCCAGCATTTT
TRBJ2-6	TRBV18	-	-	CASSIRGTSGANVLTF	TGTGCCAGCTCAATCAGGGGCACCTCTGGGGCCAACGTCCTGACTTTC
TRBJ2-7	TRBV28	-	-	CASNNLYEQYF	TGTGCCAGCAACAACCTCTACGAGCAGTACTTC
TRBJ2-2	TRBV11-2	-	-	CASSHNTRNTGELFF	TGTGCCAGCAGCCATAACACCCGGAACACCGGGGAGCTGTTTTTT
TRBJ1-6	TRBV2	-	TRBD1	CAGGTGGGFGSPLHF	TGTGCGGGAGGGACAGGGGGCGGCTTTGGTTCACCCCTCCACTTT
TRBJ1-4	TRBV28	few	TRBD1	CALRQGAGGLFF	TGTGCCCTAAGGCAGGGCGCAGGGGGGCTGTTTTTT
TRBJ2-7	TRBV19	-	-	CASSIVRGNEQYF	TGTGCCAGTAGTATAGTTAGGGGAAACGAGCAGTACTTC
TRBJ2-7	TRBV27	-	TRBD1	CASSWGQGIDEQYF	TGTGCCAGCAGTTGGGGACAGGGTATCGACGAGCAGTACTTC
TRBJ2-7	TRBV5-1	-	TRBD1	CASSKQTGTDYEQYF	TGCGCCAGCAGCAAACAAACCGGGACAGACTACGAGCAGTACTTC
TRBJ2-7	TRBV29-1	-	TRBD1	CSAITGGASEQYF	TGCAGCGCGATAACAGGGGGCGCATCCGAGCAGTACTTC
TRBJ2-3	TRBV5-1	-	TRBD2	CASSAGLANIDTQYF	TGCGCCAGCAGCGCGGGACTAGCGAATATAGATACGCAGTATTTT
TRBJ2-2	TRBV10-1	few	-	CASSPEMWSGELFF	TGCGCCAGCAGTCCAGAAATGTGGTCCGGGGAGCTGTTTTTT
TRBJ1-5	TRBV18	-	-	CASSPGEGLDNQPQHF	TGTGCCAGCTCACCGGGGGAAGGGCTTGACAATCAGCCCCAGCATTTT
TRBJ1-2	TRBV30	-	-	CAWRRRREGYTF	TGTGCCTGGAGAAGGCGGCGGGAGGGCTACACCTTC
TRBJ1-2	TRBV27	-	-	CASRRGPAPNYGYTF	TGTGCCAGCAGGAGAGGACCCGCTCCTAACTATGGCTACACCTTC
TRBJ2-5	TRBV5-1	-	TRBD1	CASSSRQGPEETQYF	TGCGCCAGCAGCTCTAGACAGGGACCAGAGGAGACCCAGTACTTC
TRBJ1-1	TRBV5-1	once	-	CASRGAGNTEAFF	TGCGCCAGTAGAGGAGCTGGGAACACTGAAGCTTTCTTT
TRBJ2-7	TRBV19	-	-	CASSIRTAYEQYF	TGTGCCAGTAGTATACGGACGGCCTACGAGCAGTACTTC
TRBJ2-1	TRBV18	few	-	CASSPQRDLQFF	TGTGCCAGCTCACCTCAACGCGACCTGCAGTTCTTC
TRBJ1-5	TRBV2	few	-	CASRGNSPQHF	TGTGCCAGCAGAGGGAATTCGCCCCAGCATTTT
TRBJ2-3	TRBV11-3	-	-	CASSAGEGQVSDTQYF	TGTGCCAGCAGCGCAGGAGAGGGTCAGGTCTCCGATACGCAGTATTTT
TRBJ2-5	TRBV4-1	-	TRBD1	CASSQPGQGTRETQYF	TGCGCCAGCAGCCAGCCGGGACAGGGGACGAGGGAGACCCAGTACTTC
TRBJ2-5	TRBV10-3	-	-	CAISEYAKGELKETQYF	TGTGCCATCAGTGAGTATGCAAAGGGAGAGTTGAAAGAGACCCAGTACTTC
TRBJ2-3	TRBV28	-	-	CASSDSRGGTTDTQYF	TGTGCCAGCAGTGATTCCAGGGGGGGAACCACAGATACGCAGTATTTT